These 10 T cell receptor beta chains share one sample of origin, sequenced in a study of identical twins. Each CDR3 protein is one row after TCRdb ran MiXCR on the 5' RACE reads. Among 690,000 or so distinct CDR3 sequences listed, 8.6% were seen once. The same sample was also used in a study of yellow fever vaccine responses in identical twins.

Material: PBMCs. The source is a woman aged 18-29 years in good health.

The sample holds many counts of this clonotype. This chain connects TRBV5-1 to TRBJ2-7; D might be TRBD1 (5 bases). Germline assignment: CDR1 SGHRS and CDR2 YFSETQ. This CDR3 contains 15 residues. V was shortened by 0 bases and J by 2 bases, with 12 bases between the two germline ends. The DNA for the CDR3 is TGCGCCAGCAGCTTGGGGTTGTCCAGGGCCTACGAGCAGTACTTC. Translated: CASSLGLSRAYEQYF.

This clonotype was detected many times. V is TRBV12-3 or TRBV12-4 and J is TRBJ1-2; TRBD1 is a possible D gene (6 bases). CDR3 length: 13 residues. With 1 base removed from V and 7 bases from J, the gap between germline ends came to 10 bases. CDR3 protein: CASSLDRVAGYTF. The CDR3, as DNA: TGTGCCAGCAGTTTAGACAGGGTGGCTGGCTACACCTTC.

The chain carries TRBV5-1 and TRBJ1-3; 8 nucleotides align to TRBD1. Per the germline V gene, CDR1 is SGHRS and CDR2 is YFSETQ. J was trimmed by 4 bases and V by 2 bases; bases with no gene match: 5. The CDR3 covers 15 residues. CDR3 coding DNA: TGCGCCAGCAGCTTCCAGGGGGCGCGGGGAAACACCATATATTTT. This gives the protein CASSFQGARGNTIYF.

This clonotype turned up a few times. The gene calls are TRBV29-1 and TRBJ2-7, with TRBD2 matching over 12 bases. Germline-derived CDR1 and CDR2 are SQVTM and ANQGSEA. Trimming removed 4 bases from V and 4 bases from J; junction bases left unmatched: 2. This CDR3 is 13 amino acids long. CDR3 coding DNA: TGCAGCGTTGGTGGACTAGCGGGATACGAGCAGTACTTC. This gives the protein CSVGGLAGYEQYF.

This clonotype was counted a few times. The gene calls are TRBV6-2 or TRBV6-3 and TRBJ2-1, with a possible D match to TRBD2 (7 bases). The V gene lost 5 bases and the J gene lost 5 bases, with 22 bases spanning the gap. This CDR3 has 17 residues. Germline CDR1 and CDR2: MNHEY and SVGEGT. The CDR3 spells CASSTSRGGLYNNEQFF. CDR3 DNA: TGTGCCAGCAGTACCTCTAGGGGGGGCCTATATAACAATGAGCAGTTCTTC.

This clonotype appeared many times. The chain has TRBV6-4 and TRBJ1-1; D unresolved. The germline V and J ends were trimmed by 2 bases and 2 bases, with 6 bases remaining between them. This CDR3 contains 13 residues. Per germline, CDR1 MRHNA and CDR2 SNTAGT. The CDR3: CASSDRANTEAFF. In DNA, the CDR3 is TGTGCCAGCAGTGACAGGGCTAACACTGAAGCTTTCTTT.

This clonotype was seen more than once but under ten times. The chain uses TRBV9 and TRBJ2-5; 10 nucleotides line up with TRBD2. CDR3 length: 15 residues. Losses at the gene ends were 1 base for V and 3 bases for J; bases not matched to a gene: 3. CDR1 and CDR2 (germline): SGDLS, YYNGEE. The CDR3, as DNA: TGTGCCAGCAGCGTATCTAGCGGGGGAGAAGAGACCCAGTACTTC. This encodes CASSVSSGGEETQYF.

The chain links TRBV3-1 to TRBJ2-7; 9 bases match TRBD1. CDR3 length equals 15 residues. Germline V gives CDR1 LGHDT, CDR2 YNNKEL (reference sequence). The V and J ends lost 4 bases and 5 bases, in that order; junction bases with no gene match: 9. The CDR3 DNA follows: TGTGCCAGCAGCCCCGATGGACAGGGGTTAGACGAGCAGTACTTC. Residues: CASSPDGQGLDEQYF.

This clonotype was counted many times. The genes are TRBV27 and TRBJ1-2, with D perhaps matching TRBD1 (6 bases). Between the trimmed V and J ends, which lost 4 bases and 2 bases, there was a span of 8 bases. Germline values: CDR1 MNHEY, CDR2 SMNVEV (reference sequence). The CDR3 runs 13 residues. CDR3 in amino acids: CASSWGQNYGYTF. For the CDR3, the DNA is TGTGCCAGCAGTTGGGGGCAAAACTATGGCTACACCTTC.

This clonotype was seen a handful of times. The chain uses TRBV5-5 and TRBJ2-3; 10 bases are a match to TRBD1. This CDR3 is built from 16 residues. The J segment lost 1 base and the V segment lost 1 base, leaving 3 bases of the junction unmatched. Germline V gene lookup returns CDR1 SGHKS and CDR2 YYEKEE (reference sequence). The CDR3 coding sequence is TGTGCCAGCAGCTTGCTAGGGACAGGGGGCACAGATACGCAGTATTTT. The encoded protein is CASSLLGTGGTDTQYF.